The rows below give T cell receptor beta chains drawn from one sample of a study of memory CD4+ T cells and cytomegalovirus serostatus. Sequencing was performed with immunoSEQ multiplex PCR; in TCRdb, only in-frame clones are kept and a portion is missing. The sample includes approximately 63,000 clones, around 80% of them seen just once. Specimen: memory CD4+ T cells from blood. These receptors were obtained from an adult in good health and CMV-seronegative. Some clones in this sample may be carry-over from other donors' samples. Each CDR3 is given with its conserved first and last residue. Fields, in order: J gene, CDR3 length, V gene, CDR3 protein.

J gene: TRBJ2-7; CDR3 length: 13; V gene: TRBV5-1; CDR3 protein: CASSELEEGEQYF
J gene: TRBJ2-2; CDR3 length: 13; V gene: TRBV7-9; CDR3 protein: CASSFRLAGELFF
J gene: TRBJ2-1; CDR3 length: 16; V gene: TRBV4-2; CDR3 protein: CASSLRLAPPENEQFF
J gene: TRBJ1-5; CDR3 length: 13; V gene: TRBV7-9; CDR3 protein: CASSHEGNQPQHF
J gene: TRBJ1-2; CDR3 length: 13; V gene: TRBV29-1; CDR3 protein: CSVMGAGRYGYTF
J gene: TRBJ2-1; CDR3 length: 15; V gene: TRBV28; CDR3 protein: CASSLLAGGWNEQFF
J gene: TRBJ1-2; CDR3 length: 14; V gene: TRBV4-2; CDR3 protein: CASSQDLTAPGYTF
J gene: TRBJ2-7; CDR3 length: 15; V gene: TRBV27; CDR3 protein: CASSFSGTGAYEQYF
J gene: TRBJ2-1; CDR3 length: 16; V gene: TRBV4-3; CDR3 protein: CASSQGGASSYNEQFF
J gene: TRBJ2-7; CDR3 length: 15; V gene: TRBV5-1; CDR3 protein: CASSLGDRVRYEQYF
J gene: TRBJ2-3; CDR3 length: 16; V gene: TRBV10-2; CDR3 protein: CASTPGRLDFTDTQYF
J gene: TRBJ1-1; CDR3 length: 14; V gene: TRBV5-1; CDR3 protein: CASSYRDRGTEAFF
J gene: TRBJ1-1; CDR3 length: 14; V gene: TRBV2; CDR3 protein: CASRTVGEGTEAFF
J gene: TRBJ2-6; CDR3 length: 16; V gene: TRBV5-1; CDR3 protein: CASGDRVDAGANVLTF
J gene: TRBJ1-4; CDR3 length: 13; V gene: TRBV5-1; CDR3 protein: CASSGDRLEDRFF
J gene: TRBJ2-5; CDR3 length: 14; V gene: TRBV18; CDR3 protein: CASSPGGRMETQYF
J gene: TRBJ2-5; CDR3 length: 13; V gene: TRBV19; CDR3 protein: CASSRDSEETQYF
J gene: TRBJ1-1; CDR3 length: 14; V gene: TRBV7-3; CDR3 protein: CASSLRQGETEAFF
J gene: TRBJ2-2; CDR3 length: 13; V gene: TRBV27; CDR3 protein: CASSQGNTGELFF
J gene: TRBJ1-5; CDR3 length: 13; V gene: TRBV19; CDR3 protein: CASSIQGPQPQHF
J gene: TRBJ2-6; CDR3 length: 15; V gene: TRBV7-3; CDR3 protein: CASSPGTAGANVLTF
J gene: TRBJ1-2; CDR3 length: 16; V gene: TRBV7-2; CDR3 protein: CASSLGVDRVEGGYTF
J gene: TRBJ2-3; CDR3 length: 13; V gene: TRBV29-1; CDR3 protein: CSVARQGSQAQYF
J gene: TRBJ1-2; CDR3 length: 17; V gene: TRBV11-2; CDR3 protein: CASSSLWDRKTGYGYTF
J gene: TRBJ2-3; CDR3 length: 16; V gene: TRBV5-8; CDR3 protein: CASSLPTSVGTDTQYF
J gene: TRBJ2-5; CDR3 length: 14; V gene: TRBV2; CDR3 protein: CASSPLAGGETQYF
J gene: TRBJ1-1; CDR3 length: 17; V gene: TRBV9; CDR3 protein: CASSVGSGAMGGTEAFF
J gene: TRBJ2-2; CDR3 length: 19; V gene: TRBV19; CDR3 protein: CASSTHGGRSAANTGELFF
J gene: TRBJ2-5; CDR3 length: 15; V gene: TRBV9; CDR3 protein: CASSVVGGAGETQYF
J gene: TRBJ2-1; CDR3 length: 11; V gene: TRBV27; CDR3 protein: CASSPPAEQFF
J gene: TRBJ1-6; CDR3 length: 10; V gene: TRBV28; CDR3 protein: CASRGPPLHF
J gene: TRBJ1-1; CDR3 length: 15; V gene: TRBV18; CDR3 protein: CASSPLPGENTEAFF
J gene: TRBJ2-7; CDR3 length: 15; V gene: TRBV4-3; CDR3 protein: CASNRTSGGSYEQYF
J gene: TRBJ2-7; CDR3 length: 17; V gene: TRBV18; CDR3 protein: CASSPIMPGQGASEQYF
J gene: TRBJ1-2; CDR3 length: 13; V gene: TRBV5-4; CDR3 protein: CASSSRVSYGYTF